The 3 T cell receptor beta chains presented below share a single source sample, sequenced in a study of T cell responses to AZD1222 COVID-19 vaccine. Only in-frame clones appear in the TCRdb table, and some are missing; sequencing was by immunoSEQ multiplex PCR. The sample records about 63,000 clones, about 85% being singletons. The source material was peripheral blood, sampled on day 0 of AZD1222 vaccination. Receptors were obtained from an adult in good health.

The V gene is TRBV7-2, the J gene TRBJ1-2, with 8 positions matching TRBD1. The V gene end was trimmed by 6 bases and the J gene end by 7 bases; junction bases not matched to a gene: 4. CDR1 is SGHTA and CDR2 is FQGNSA in the germline V gene. The CDR3 contains 12 residues. This CDR3 reads CASRGRGLGYTF. DNA for the CDR3: TGTGCCAGCAGGGGCAGGGGGCTTGGCTACACCTTC.

This sequence joins TRBV4-1 and TRBJ2-7; D ambiguous. CDR1 is MGHRA, CDR2 YSYEKL, per germline. Trimming cost V 1 base and J 4 bases, with 11 bases left between them. The CDR3 length is 14 residues. The CDR3 sequence is CASSQVIFLYEQYF. CDR3 sequence (DNA): TGCGCCAGCAGCCAAGTCATCTTCTTGTACGAGCAGTACTTC.

This chain uses TRBV9 with TRBJ1-3; D unresolved. The CDR3 has 15 amino acids. The germline CDR1 and CDR2 sequences are SGDLS and YYNGEE. The V and J ends lost 0 bases and 1 base respectively, with 8 bases between them. In nucleotides, the CDR3 is TGTGCCAGCAGCGTAGCTCCGGAATCTGGAAACACCATATATTTT. Translation gives CASSVAPESGNTIYF.